The present entry profiles one T cell receptor beta chain with its context. This entry is derived from a study of blood T cell repertoires in COVID-19. In the authors' methods: Reference gene primers were amplified, and this amplification served to estimate nucleated cell counts. The table came from immunoSEQ multiplex PCR; TCRdb's copy has only in-frame clones and leaves some out. V, J and clone size derive from that table, while D and trimming were established from the DNA sequence. The table lists under 60,000 clones, around 79% of them singletons. Specimen: peripheral blood. This TCR came from a man in his 70s with acute or convalescent COVID-19.

DNA of the CDR3: TGTGCCAGCAGCTTAATCGGAACAGGGGATTCTGCTGAAGCTTTCTTT. This codes for CASSLIGTGDSAEAFF. V gene TRBV7-8 combines with J gene TRBJ1-1; 7 bases align to TRBD1. V was clipped by 2 bases and J by 6 bases; unmatched bases: 12. The CDR3 covers 16 residues. CDR1 is SGHVS and CDR2 is FQNEAQ in the germline V gene. Together with reference TRBV7-8 and TRBJ1-1, the CDR3 gives the full variable domain: GAGVSQSPRYKVAKRGQDVALRCDPISGHVSLFWYQQALGQGPEFLTYFQNEAQLDKSGLPSDRFFAERPEGSVSTLKIQRTQQEDSAVYLCASSLIGTGDSAEAFFGQGTRLTVV.